What follows are 21 T cell receptor beta chains derived from one specimen sequenced in a study of spatial heterogeneity in lung cancer. Notes on the study in general: Tumoral mutation counts were tracked by counts of expanded intratumoral alpha and beta TCRs.

Antigens of these TCRs are unknown. TCRdb used MiXCR to reprocess the 5' RACE reads, holding one entry per CDR3 protein. Altogether approximately 12,000 distinct CDR3 sequences are present, under 6% being singletons, with the ten largest covering under 30%. The time point is: sample taken at primary tumor resection. The sequencing used lung tumor tissue, collected at surgery. These receptors were obtained from a male donor with early-stage non-small cell lung cancer.

This clonotype has at least ten counts. The library was prepared for alpha chains; this beta chain is a stray read, so its frequency means little. The chain joins TRBV20-1 to TRBJ1-2, with no clear D. This CDR3 is 13 amino acids long. CDR1 DFQATT and CDR2 SNEGSKA come from the germline V gene (reference sequence). Trimming took 1 base from V and 4 from J, leaving 10 bases between them. CDR3 nucleotides: TGCAGTGCTAGAGTAGCGGTTCGCTATGGCTACACCTTC. Protein product: CSARVAVRYGYTF.

The sample holds a few counts of this clonotype. This beta chain is off target for a library built for alpha chains, so its abundance means little. The chain couples TRBV5-1 to TRBJ2-7; D is undetermined. V lost 3 bases, J lost 2 bases, and 3 bases lay in between. The germline CDR1 and CDR2 sequences are SGHRS and YFSETQ. This CDR3 region has 11 residues. CDR3 sequence reads: CASSSTYEQYF. The CDR3 nucleotides are TGCGCCAGCAGCTCCACCTACGAGCAGTACTTC.

As regards this clonotype: This beta chain came through as a stray read in a library set up for alpha chains, and its size says little. The rearrangement uses TRBV12-3 or TRBV12-4 and TRBJ1-5; D is unclear. V was pared by 5 bases and J by 6 bases, with 14 bases between. CDR3 length: 14 residues. For the CDR3, the DNA is TGTGCCAGCAGTGTGCTGGGGTCGCCTCAGCCCCAGCATTTT. It yields the protein CASSVLGSPQPQHF.

About this clonotype: Compared with germline, one end of the junction differs, possibly owing to a read error. A library prepared for alpha chains yielded this beta chain as an off-target read; its size is of little meaning. This chain joins TRBV28 and TRBJ2-1; TRBD1 might be the D (6 bases). CDR3 size: 13 residues. In germline, CDR1 is MDHEN, CDR2 SYDVKM. CDR3 sequence (DNA): TGTGCCAGCATGGGGGCCGAGTACAATGCGCAGTTCTTC. Residues: CASMGAEYNAQFF.

There are many counts of this clonotype. This beta chain came through as a stray read in a library set up for alpha chains, and its size says little. The chain uses TRBV5-4 and TRBJ2-5; 7 nucleotides agree with TRBD1. The CDR3 has 14 residues. V was clipped by 2 bases and J by 5 bases; unmatched bases: 6. Germline V gene data show CDR1 as SGHNT and CDR2 as YYREEE (reference sequence). CDR3 sequence (DNA): TGTGCCAGCAGCTTTACTGGGGGACAGGAGACCCAGTACTTC. This sequence encodes CASSFTGGQETQYF.

This clonotype was detected ten times or more. Because the library targeted alpha chains, this beta chain is an off-target read whose size means little. This chain links TRBV5-1 with TRBJ2-3, with 9 bases identical to TRBD2. V lost 6 bases to trimming and J lost 0 bases; unmatched junction nucleotides: 8. CDR1 is SGHRS and CDR2 is YFSETQ in the germline V gene. The CDR3 covers 16 residues. The CDR3 nucleotides read TGCGCCAGCACTATAGGCGGGGGGGCAAGCACAGATACGCAGTATTTT. Translation: CASTIGGGASTDTQYF.

This clonotype is categorized as large. Because this beta chain is a stray read in a library intended to capture alpha chains, its abundance should not be given much weight. The chain joins TRBV20-1 to TRBJ1-5, with D perhaps TRBD1 (5 bases). This CDR3 is built from 14 residues. Germline CDR1 DFQATT, CDR2 SNEGSKA (reference sequence). Trimming left V 0 bases short and J 5 bases short, with 11 bases between. The CDR3 nucleotides are TGCAGTGCTAGAGATTCAGGGATCTATCAGCCCCAGCATTTT. Its protein product is CSARDSGIYQPQHF.

This clonotype was detected many times. This beta chain is an off-target read within a library intended for alpha chains, so its frequency means little. This chain connects TRBV6-2 or TRBV6-3 to TRBJ1-5, with unresolved D. CDR3 length: 12 amino acids. Germline V gene data show CDR1 as MNHEY and CDR2 as SVGEGT. Trimming took off 10 bases at V and 4 bases at J, with 11 bases between the two ends. The CDR3 reads CAKRHLNQPQHF. CDR3 nucleotide sequence: TGTGCCAAAAGACACTTGAATCAGCCCCAGCATTTT.

This clonotype was detected many times. Because this beta chain is a stray read in a library intended to capture alpha chains, its abundance should not be given much weight. The rearrangement uses TRBV7-2 and TRBJ1-5, with 7 nucleotides matching TRBD1. Unmatched junction bases numbered 6, after V lost 2 bases and J lost 5 bases. The CDR3 length is 15 residues. Per germline, CDR1 SGHTA and CDR2 FQGNSA. The CDR3 bases are TGTGCCAGCAGCTTAACGGCAGGGGGAGATCAGCCCCAGCATTTT. Translating gives CASSLTAGGDQPQHF.

A remark on this clonotype: This beta chain turned up in a library designed for alpha chains; as an off-target read, its abundance says little. The rearrangement uses TRBV29-1 and TRBJ1-4, with a possible D match to TRBD1 (5 bases). Germline CDR1 and CDR2: SQVTM and ANQGSEA. This CDR3 is built from 13 residues. V lost 6 bases, J lost 8 bases, and 16 bases lay in between. CDR3 protein: CSVTGTSGEKLFF. Written as DNA, the CDR3 is TGCAGCGTAACCGGGACGTCGGGAGAAAAACTGTTTTTT.

This clonotype was detected ten times or more. In a library made to pick up alpha chains, this beta chain is a stray read with a size that means little. The chain joins TRBV4-3 to TRBJ1-2; D is perhaps TRBD1 (5 bases). The CDR3 has 16 residues. The V end was cut by 0 bases, the J end by 4 bases, with 15 bases between. Germline V gene lookup returns CDR1 LGHNA and CDR2 YSLEER. This CDR3 reads CASSQDHGRETYGYTF. The CDR3 nucleotides read TGCGCCAGCAGCCAAGATCATGGCAGGGAGACCTATGGCTACACCTTC.

This clonotype was seen ten or more times. Since it is a stray read in a library aimed at alpha chains, this beta chain has a size that is not meaningful. The J gene is TRBJ2-1, the V gene TRBV20-1; 9 nucleotides match TRBD2. J lost 4 bases, V lost 5 bases, and 6 bases had no gene match. The CDR3 runs to 14 residues. Germline values: CDR1 DFQATT, CDR2 SNEGSKA (reference sequence). CDR3 sequence reads: CSASNSGGYNEQFF. CDR3 bases: TGCAGTGCTTCCAATAGCGGGGGTTACAATGAGCAGTTCTTC.

In its sample, this clonotype was seen many times. As an off-target read in a library built for alpha chains, this beta chain has a frequency of little significance. This rearrangement joins TRBV7-2 to TRBJ2-7, with D perhaps matching TRBD2 (5 bases). With 4 bases removed from V and 2 bases from J, the gap between germline ends came to 15 bases. CDR3 length equals 15 residues. CDR1 and CDR2 (germline): SGHTA, FQGNSA. CDR3 sequence: CASSSDSSGAYEQYF. CDR3 sequence (DNA): TGTGCCAGCAGCTCGGACTCCTCGGGTGCCTACGAGCAGTACTTC.

About this clonotype itself: For a library built for alpha chains, this beta chain is a stray read; little rests on its size. This sequence joins TRBV2 and TRBJ2-5; D may be TRBD1 (6 bases). The V end lost 6 bases, the J end lost 5 bases, and 10 bases lay between the germline ends. Germline assignment: CDR1 SNHLY and CDR2 FYNNEI. This CDR3 has 12 residues. DNA of the CDR3: TGTGCCAGCAGCTCAGACAGGGAGACCCAGTACTTC. Protein product: CASSSDRETQYF.

Sample share makes this clonotype medium-sized. In a library made to pick up alpha chains, this beta chain is a stray read with a size that means little. The V call is TRBV13, the J call TRBJ2-5, with D possibly matching TRBD1 (6 bases). Looked up from germline, CDR1 is PRHDT and CDR2 is FYEKMQ (reference sequence). The CDR3 is 14 residues long. V lost 5 bases to trimming and J lost 3 bases, with 13 bases between them. CDR3 DNA: TGTGCCAGCAGCATCCGGACAGTGAAAGAGACCCAGTACTTC. Translating it yields CASSIRTVKETQYF.

This clonotype was seen at least ten times. As an off-target read in a library built for alpha chains, this beta chain has a frequency of little significance. The chain links TRBV28 to TRBJ1-2, with D uncertain. V was pared by 5 bases and J by 4 bases, with 14 bases between. In germline, CDR1 is MDHEN, CDR2 SYDVKM. The CDR3 runs 14 residues. CDR3 bases: TGTGCCAGCAGTATCCCGGGGTTAATCTATGGCTACACCTTC. It yields the protein CASSIPGLIYGYTF.

This clonotype was seen at least ten times. In a library made to pick up alpha chains, this beta chain is a stray read with a size that means little. J is TRBJ2-3 and V is TRBV29-1; possibly TRBD1 for D (5 bases). Germline-derived CDR1 and CDR2 are SQVTM and ANQGSEA. This CDR3 spans 15 amino acids. Trimming removed 8 bases at V and 0 bases at J, with 18 bases between. The CDR3 loop is CSLRKTASSTDTQYF. CDR3 in DNA: TGCAGCCTTAGAAAGACAGCCTCTAGCACAGATACGCAGTATTTT.

Notes on this clonotype: Within a library made for alpha chains, this beta chain is off target, and its count is uninformative. The chain has TRBV5-1 and TRBJ2-7, with 9 bases aligning to TRBD1. J gave up 0 bases and V 3 bases, and 13 bases lay outside the gene matches. The length of the CDR3 is 18 residues. Germline V gives CDR1 SGHRS, CDR2 YFSETQ. The chain's CDR3 is CASSSWGSTGGSSYEQYF. The CDR3 DNA follows: TGCGCCAGCAGCTCTTGGGGATCGACAGGGGGAAGCTCCTACGAGCAGTACTTC.

This clonotype was recorded many times. Found in a library prepared for alpha chains, this beta chain is an off-target read, and its abundance has little meaning. The genes are TRBV7-2 and TRBJ2-1, with D tentatively TRBD1 or TRBD2 (5 bases each). This CDR3 is built from 15 residues. CDR1 and CDR2 (germline): SGHTA, FQGNSA. V lost 6 bases to trimming and J lost 5 bases, with 17 bases between them. DNA of the CDR3: TGTGCCAGCAGTACCGGGGCCACCACTAACAATGAGCAGTTCTTC. It is translated as CASSTGATTNNEQFF.

This clonotype is labeled as medium-sized. This beta chain was picked up by a library intended for alpha chains and is off target, so its count carries little meaning. V and J are TRBV10-3 and TRBJ1-1; 7 bases agree with TRBD1. CDR3 length: 14 amino acids. J gave up 8 bases and V 2 bases, and 8 bases lay outside the gene matches. Germline V gene data show CDR1 as ENHRY and CDR2 as SYGVKD. The CDR3 coding sequence is TGTGCCATCAGTGAGCCGACCAGGGGGTCGGAAGCTTTCTTT. Translated, it gives CAISEPTRGSEAFF.

At least ten counts were recorded for this clonotype. This beta chain represents an off-target read in a library built for alpha chains; its size is of limited meaning. The chain uses TRBV7-2 and TRBJ2-5; D might be TRBD1 (6 bases). In germline, CDR1 is SGHTA, CDR2 FQGNSA. Deletions cut 1 base from V and 0 bases from J, with 15 bases between. This CDR3 comprises 17 residues. In DNA, the CDR3 is TGTGCCAGCAGCTTAGTGGGCAGGGGCTCGTACCAAGAGACCCAGTACTTC. This gives the protein CASSLVGRGSYQETQYF.